Below, 10 T cell receptor beta chains from the same sample are listed, as sequenced in a study of T cells in Graves' hyperthyroidism and ophthalmopathy. Researchers amplified the TCR beta CDR3 regions from RNA transcripts. Researchers ran a first-round RT-PCR on the TCR CDR3 using the HTBI primer set. TCRdb passed the multiplex PCR reads through MiXCR, listing each CDR3 protein once. The table has about 540,000 distinct CDR3 sequences, 40% to 55% seen once; the top ten hold about 8.3%. What was sequenced was peripheral blood or thyroid tissue (not recorded which). The source is a woman aged 18 to 35 with Graves' hyperthyroidism.

The V and J genes are TRBV24-1 and TRBJ2-6, with D uncertain. The CDR3 consists of 16 residues. The germline gives CDR1 KGHDR, CDR2 SFDVKD. The V end lost 3 bases, the J end lost 0 bases, and 8 bases lay between the germline ends. As DNA, the CDR3 is TGTGCCACCAGTGATCCCGGGCGCTCTGGGGCCAACGTCCTGACTTTC. Translated, it gives CATSDPGRSGANVLTF.

The chain joins TRBV7-2 to TRBJ1-6; no clear D gene. This CDR3 comprises 16 residues. Trimming took 8 bases from V and 4 from J, leaving 18 bases between them. CDR1 SGHTA and CDR2 FQGNSA come from the germline V gene. The CDR3: CASPPYSANYNSPLHF. The CDR3 nucleotides are TGTGCCAGCCCACCATATTCCGCGAATTATAATTCACCCCTCCACTTT.

V and J are TRBV12-3 or TRBV12-4 and TRBJ2-2; TRBD2 agrees at 10 bases. The J segment lost 7 bases and the V segment lost 6 bases, leaving 8 bases of the junction unmatched. This CDR3 spans 15 amino acids. CDR3 amino acids: CASSPLAGAIGELFF. CDR3 DNA sequence: TGTGCCAGCAGCCCTCTAGCGGGAGCAATCGGGGAGCTGTTTTTT.

This chain's CDR3 is CASSSGRGNRGHEQYF. The CDR3 DNA is TGCGCCAGCAGCTCGGGTCGCGGGAATAGGGGACACGAGCAGTACTTC. The J gene is TRBJ2-7, the V gene TRBV5-1; D is perhaps TRBD2 (6 bases). This CDR3 comprises 16 residues. Trimming removed 3 bases from V and 5 bases from J, with 21 bases in between. Germline CDR1 reads SGHRS; CDR2 reads YFSETQ.

The rearrangement links TRBV20-1 to TRBJ2-7; 9 nucleotides line up with TRBD1. The germline V gene has CDR1 DFQATT and CDR2 SNEGSKA (reference sequence). V trimming: 3 bases; J trimming: 2 bases; junction bases outside the gene matches: 8. This CDR3 is built from 15 residues. DNA of the CDR3: TGCAGTGCTAGTATATGGGGGACAGGGCCCTACGAGCAGTACTTC. The encoded protein is CSASIWGTGPYEQYF.

This clonotype was counted between two and nine times. V and J are TRBV20-1 and TRBJ1-5; D remains ambiguous. The germline V and J ends were trimmed by 0 bases and 11 bases, with 11 bases remaining between them. Per germline, CDR1 DFQATT and CDR2 SNEGSKA (reference sequence). The length of the CDR3 is 12 residues. CDR3 residues: CSAREGRETQHF. The CDR3 nucleotides are TGCAGTGCTAGAGAGGGGAGGGAGACCCAGCATTTT.

This chain links TRBV11-3 with TRBJ2-7; D uncertain. With the DNA end fitting TRBJ2-1 better, the J assignment may be wrong. CDR3 length equals 14 residues. From germline, CDR1 is SGHNT and CDR2 YENEEA. The CDR3 nucleotides read TGTGCCAGCAGTTCATCCGGGCCTCACAATGAGCAGTTCTTC. Translation: CASSSSGPHNEQFF.

This clonotype was seen many times. This sequence joins TRBV6-2 or TRBV6-3 and TRBJ1-5, with D possibly TRBD1 on 6 matching bases. This CDR3 spans 12 amino acids. V dropped 7 bases and J dropped 7 bases, with 11 bases sitting between them. Germline V CDR1 and CDR2: MNHEY, SVGEGT. DNA for the CDR3: TGTGCCAGCACCACAGGGCAACAGCCCCAGCATTTT. Translating gives CASTTGQQPQHF.

The rearrangement joins TRBV11-1 to TRBJ2-7; TRBD2 might be the D (6 bases). Germline CDR1 reads SGHAT; CDR2 reads FQDESV (reference sequence). The CDR3 extends over 15 amino acids. V was shortened by 5 bases and J by 0 bases, with 14 bases between the two germline ends. The CDR3 reads CASSPIAVSSYEQYF. The CDR3 coding sequence is TGTGCCAGCAGCCCTATAGCGGTTAGCTCCTACGAGCAGTACTTC.

This clonotype was detected once. J is TRBJ2-3 and V is TRBV29-1; 12 bases are a match to TRBD1. J lost 11 bases, V lost 8 bases, and 11 bases had no gene match. Germline-derived CDR1 and CDR2 are SQVTM and ANQGSEA. The CDR3 is 13 residues long. Here the CDR3 DNA reads TGCAGCACGGGACAGGGGGCGTTGAATGAGCAGTATTTT. Protein product: CSTGQGALNEQYF.